The 9 T cell receptor beta chains given below trace back to one sample, sequenced in a study of human T cells and chemical hapten exposure. Time point of the sample: patch test 2, 6 weeks after DPC sensitization. Treatment: therapeutic diphenylcyclopropenone sensitization with weekly scalp DPC. TCRdb reprocessed the RACE reads via MiXCR and lists one record per CDR3 protein. The sample has about 42,000 distinct CDR3 sequences; around 10% are singletons. Sequenced here: whole blood, sampled in connection with sensitization to the hapten diphenylcyclopropenone (DPC). Every receptor here comes from a middle-aged woman with alopecia areata. Some clones in this sample may be carry-over from other donors' samples.

This clonotype has just a few counts. The chain uses TRBV30 and TRBJ2-3; 8 bases line up with TRBD1. The CDR3 sequence is 13 residues long. J was trimmed by 1 base and V by 4 bases; bases with no gene match: 1. Per germline, CDR1 GTSNPN and CDR2 SVGIG (reference sequence). In DNA form, the CDR3 reads TGTGCCTGGACGGACAGGGGCACAGATACGCAGTATTTT. Protein product: CAWTDRGTDTQYF.

This clonotype turned up a few times. This chain connects TRBV2 to TRBJ1-4; possible D gene TRBD1, 6 bases. Germline assignment: CDR1 SNHLY and CDR2 FYNNEI. Trimming took 10 bases from V and 3 from J, leaving 12 bases between them. The length of the CDR3 is 13 residues. In DNA, the CDR3 is TGTGCCATGCGAGGGGGAGCTAATGAAAAACTGTTTTTT. Translation: CAMRGGANEKLFF.

Ten or more counts support this clonotype. The rearrangement links TRBV11-2 to TRBJ2-2; no definite D call. Looked up from germline, CDR1 is SGHAT and CDR2 is FQNNGV. This CDR3 has 15 amino acids. Trimming took 2 bases from V and 5 from J, leaving 12 bases between them. The CDR3, as DNA: TGTGCCAGCAGCTTATCGGTTGGCAGTACCGGGGAGCTGTTTTTT. Translated, it gives CASSLSVGSTGELFF.

In this sample, this clonotype turned up a few times. This rearrangement joins TRBV7-9 to TRBJ1-1; D call uncertain. The CDR3 contains 14 residues. The V gene's germline CDR1 is SEHNR and CDR2 FQNEAQ (reference sequence). The V end was cut by 3 bases, the J end by 3 bases, with 11 bases between. CDR3 sequence reads: CASSFLANYTEAFF. CDR3 nucleotide sequence: TGTGCCAGCAGCTTTCTGGCGAATTACACTGAAGCTTTCTTT.

This clonotype was seen ten or more times. This chain links TRBV18 with TRBJ1-1; no clear D. V dropped 3 bases and J dropped 1 base, with 15 bases sitting between them. In germline, CDR1 is KGHSH, CDR2 LQKENI. The CDR3 loop spans 16 amino acids. CDR3 protein: CASSPNILPGNTEAFF. The CDR3 region has the DNA TGTGCCAGCTCACCTAACATCCTCCCGGGGAACACTGAAGCTTTCTTT.

There are many counts of this clonotype. The gene calls are TRBV3-1 and TRBJ2-1; no reliable D call. The V end was cut by 3 bases, the J end by 4 bases, with 13 bases between. CDR3 length: 15 amino acids. Looked up from germline, CDR1 is LGHDT and CDR2 is YNNKEL (reference sequence). For the CDR3, the DNA is TGTGCCAGCAGCCAGGGTCTAGGCGGTTACAATGAGCAGTTCTTC. Translation gives CASSQGLGGYNEQFF.

The table lists this clonotype with many counts. This chain joins TRBV5-4 and TRBJ2-5; D perhaps matches TRBD2 (6 bases). The CDR3 is made up of 15 amino acids. Germline CDR1 is SGHNT and CDR2 is YYREEE (reference sequence). V lost 9 bases and J 1 base, leaving 19 bases between the germline ends. The CDR3: CATSVAGRPQETQYF. CDR3 nucleotide sequence: TGTGCCACCTCGGTAGCAGGGAGGCCCCAAGAGACCCAGTACTTC.

The table lists this clonotype with many counts. The chain has TRBV10-3 and TRBJ2-7; 8 bases map to TRBD1. Germline V gene sequence: CDR1 ENHRY, CDR2 SYGVKD. The CDR3 sequence is 13 residues long. After removal of 6 bases from V and 5 bases from J, the junction contained 6 bases not matched to a gene. This CDR3 reads CAISGQGTDEQYF. Here the CDR3 DNA reads TGTGCCATCAGCGGACAGGGTACGGACGAGCAGTACTTC.

This clonotype appeared many times. This chain's CDR3 is CSVQGTSGGPTSEQYF. The CDR3 nucleotides are TGCAGCGTGCAAGGGACATCGGGCGGGCCCACCTCCGAGCAGTACTTC. V gene TRBV29-1 combines with J gene TRBJ2-7, with D possibly TRBD1 on 6 matching bases. This CDR3 spans 16 amino acids. Trimming removed 6 bases from V and 6 bases from J, with 27 bases in between. Germline V lookup: CDR1 SQVTM, CDR2 ANQGSEA.